These 19 T cell receptor beta chains came from one sample sequenced in a study of siplizumab effects on memory and regulatory T cells. Assay used: immunoSEQ multiplex PCR; TCRdb lists only in-frame clones, some missing. The data hold around 68,000 clones, with 80% to 90% observed a single time. Sequencing input: Tregs sorted from blood. The receptors here all came from a human donor in good health.

This sequence joins TRBV25-1 and TRBJ1-1; D is perhaps TRBD1 (5 bases). CDR1 is MGHDK, CDR2 SYGVNS, per germline. V was trimmed by 3 bases and J by 7 bases, leaving 9 bases between them. This CDR3 contains 12 residues. As DNA, the CDR3 is TGTGCCAGCAGTGAGGACAAGTTTGAAGCTTTCTTT. Protein product: CASSEDKFEAFF.

This sequence joins TRBV5-1 and TRBJ2-2; TRBD1 is a possible D gene (6 bases). V dropped 3 bases and J dropped 6 bases, with 15 bases sitting between them. Germline V gene data show CDR1 as SGHRS and CDR2 as YFSETQ. The CDR3 extends over 15 amino acids. The CDR3 nucleotides are TGCGCCAGCAGCTGGAGATATGAGGGGGCCGGGGAGCTGTTTTTT. It codes for CASSWRYEGAGELFF.

The chain couples TRBV27 to TRBJ1-2; TRBD1 matches 7 bases. The CDR3 spans 15 residues. Germline CDR1 MNHEY, CDR2 SMNVEV (reference sequence). The ends lost 4 bases at V and 5 bases at J; junction bases unmatched: 10. DNA of the CDR3: TGTGCCAGCAGTTCCTTAGGGGGACAGACTTATGGCTACACCTTC. This encodes CASSSLGGQTYGYTF.

The chain uses TRBV7-9 and TRBJ2-2; possibly TRBD1 or TRBD2 for D (5 bases each). The CDR3 spans 16 residues. The germline CDR1 and CDR2 sequences are SEHNR and FQNEAQ (reference sequence). V lost 0 bases, J lost 4 bases, and 12 bases lay in between. In nucleotides, the CDR3 is TGTGCCAGCAGCTTAGCCAGTTCTGGGGGCACCGGGGAGCTGTTTTTT. It encodes CASSLASSGGTGELFF.

The chain couples TRBV29-1 to TRBJ1-2; D is undetermined. The CDR3 is 12 amino acids. Germline values: CDR1 SQVTM, CDR2 ANQGSEA. The V gene lost 6 bases and the J gene lost 5 bases, with 13 bases spanning the gap. The DNA for the CDR3 is TGCAGCGTCGCGGGCAGGTGGTATGGCTACACCTTC. This gives the protein CSVAGRWYGYTF.

The rearrangement uses TRBV18 and TRBJ1-5; 7 bases are shared with TRBD1. Germline lookup yields CDR1 KGHSH and CDR2 LQKENI. This CDR3 spans 15 amino acids. V trimming: 2 bases; J trimming: 5 bases; junction bases outside the gene matches: 6. As DNA, the CDR3 is TGTGCCAGCTCACCAGCGACAGGGTTGGATCAGCCCCAGCATTTT. Encoded protein: CASSPATGLDQPQHF.

This sequence joins TRBV30 and TRBJ2-5; the match to TRBD2 covers 13 bases. Germline V gives CDR1 GTSNPN, CDR2 SVGIG (reference sequence). Germline trimming cut 0 bases from V and 7 bases from J; bases unmatched to any gene: 8. The CDR3 totals 16 residues. The CDR3 loop is CAWSVGGLAGAGTQYF. CDR3 coding DNA: TGTGCCTGGAGTGTTGGTGGACTAGCGGGAGCGGGGACCCAGTACTTC.

The gene calls are TRBV18 and TRBJ2-2, with D perhaps TRBD2 (6 bases). CDR3 length: 16 residues. The ends were cut back, 4 bases at V and 4 bases at J, with 16 bases in the middle. CDR1 is KGHSH, CDR2 LQKENI, per germline. The CDR3 sequence is CASSLVATRLTGELFF. CDR3 DNA: TGTGCCAGCTCACTTGTCGCGACTAGACTCACCGGGGAGCTGTTTTTT.

This chain links TRBV30 with TRBJ2-7; the D is unclear. Trimming took 1 base from V and 6 from J, leaving 19 bases between them. The CDR3 is made up of 15 amino acids. Germline V gene sequence: CDR1 GTSNPN, CDR2 SVGIG (reference sequence). Here the CDR3 reads CAWSAGFIGGVEQYF. In nucleotides, the CDR3 is TGTGCCTGGAGTGCCGGTTTTATTGGCGGAGTCGAGCAGTACTTC.

The chain employs TRBV5-4 and TRBJ2-7; 7 bases agree with TRBD2. Germline values: CDR1 SGHNT, CDR2 YYREEE (reference sequence). With V trimmed by 3 bases and J by 0 bases, 6 bases remained unmatched. The CDR3 length is 15 residues. CDR3 residues: CASSSGRTSSYEQYF. The CDR3 region has the DNA TGTGCCAGCAGCTCGGGACGGACTAGCTCCTACGAGCAGTACTTC.

The CDR3 sequence: CAWSRFPDRGYGYTF. The CDR3 DNA sequence: TGTGCCTGGAGTCGATTCCCGGACAGGGGCTATGGCTACACCTTC. The chain uses TRBV30 and TRBJ1-2; 9 nucleotides align to TRBD1. The V and J ends lost 2 bases and 4 bases, in that order; junction bases with no gene match: 8. Germline lookup yields CDR1 GTSNPN and CDR2 SVGIG (reference sequence). CDR3 length: 15 residues.

The chain combines TRBV9 with TRBJ2-3, with D possibly matching TRBD2 (5 bases). Germline V gene sequence: CDR1 SGDLS, CDR2 YYNGEE. V was shortened by 0 bases and J by 6 bases, with 8 bases between the two germline ends. This CDR3 is built from 13 residues. CDR3 region: CASSVGRRDTQYF. CDR3 nucleotide sequence: TGTGCCAGCAGCGTAGGAAGGAGGGATACGCAGTATTTT.

The chain uses TRBV6-5 and TRBJ1-3; D might be TRBD1 (5 bases). The germline V and J ends were trimmed by 6 bases and 1 base, with 10 bases remaining between them. The CDR3 is made up of 14 amino acids. Germline lookup yields CDR1 MNHEY and CDR2 SVGAGI. This CDR3 is CASRPTGSGNTIYF. Written as DNA, the CDR3 is TGTGCCAGCAGACCAACAGGATCTGGAAACACCATATATTTT.

This chain joins TRBV30 and TRBJ1-2; 7 bases are shared with TRBD1. V dropped 5 bases and J dropped 0; count of bases not matched to a gene: 6. The germline V gene has CDR1 GTSNPN and CDR2 SVGIG (reference sequence). CDR3 size: 14 residues. The CDR3 bases are TGTGCCTGGGGAGGACAGGAAGCTAACTATGGCTACACCTTC. Translating gives CAWGGQEANYGYTF.

The V and J genes are TRBV29-1 and TRBJ2-7; D is perhaps TRBD2 (6 bases). This CDR3 comprises 11 residues. The V end was cut by 4 bases, the J end by 3 bases, with 7 bases between. Germline V gives CDR1 SQVTM, CDR2 ANQGSEA. Here the CDR3 DNA reads TGCAGCGTTGGACTAGTCTACGAGCAGTACTTC. This encodes CSVGLVYEQYF.

The chain couples TRBV5-4 to TRBJ2-5; D tentatively reads TRBD1 or TRBD2 (5 bases each). Per the germline V gene, CDR1 is SGHNT and CDR2 is YYREEE (reference sequence). Trimming removed 4 bases from V and 3 bases from J, with 7 bases in between. This CDR3 is 12 amino acids long. The CDR3 DNA follows: TGTGCCAGCAGCGGGACGGAAGAGACCCAGTACTTC. It specifies CASSGTEETQYF.

V is TRBV2 and J is TRBJ1-2, with 7 bases matching TRBD1. The germline gives CDR1 SNHLY, CDR2 FYNNEI. This CDR3 has 13 amino acids. V shed 5 bases, J shed 3 bases, and the junction held 3 bases outside the gene matches. The CDR3, as DNA: TGTGCCAGCAGTATCGGGACAGACTATGGCTACACCTTC. Amino acid sequence: CASSIGTDYGYTF.

The chain has TRBV4-1 and TRBJ1-3; D possibly corresponds to TRBD1 (5 bases). Germline assignment: CDR1 MGHRA and CDR2 YSYEKL. The CDR3 runs 16 residues. With 1 base removed from V and 2 bases from J, the gap between germline ends came to 12 bases. The DNA of the CDR3 is TGCGCCAGCAGCCAAGTCCGGACACAAGCTGGAAACACCATATATTTT. This encodes CASSQVRTQAGNTIYF.

The rearrangement joins TRBV9 to TRBJ1-2; 11 bases agree with TRBD1. The CDR3 extends over 15 amino acids. V was pared by 3 bases and J by 8 bases, with 9 bases of the junction left unmatched. Per the germline V gene, CDR1 is SGDLS and CDR2 is YYNGEE. CDR3 protein: CASSAQGTGGTGYTF. For the CDR3, the DNA is TGTGCCAGCAGCGCCCAAGGGACAGGGGGTACCGGCTACACCTTC. Supplemented by reference TRBV9 and TRBJ1-2, the full variable domain reads DSGVTQTPKHLITATGQRVTLRCSPRSGDLSVYWYQQSLDQGLQFLIQYYNGEERAKGNILERFSAQQFPDLHSELNLSSLELGDSALYFCASSAQGTGGTGYTFGSGTRLTVV.